This T cell receptor beta chain comes out of a study of blood T cell repertoires in COVID-19. Looking at the study overall: Samples taken during acute and convalescent COVID-19 were collected in the United States, Italy and Spain.

The CDR3 has 14 residues. V trimming: 7 bases; J trimming: 1 base; junction bases outside the gene matches: 5. CDR1 is MDHEN, CDR2 SYDVKM, per germline. TCRdb's table, derived via immunoSEQ multiplex PCR, lists solely in-frame clones and lacks some. This table has 150,000 to 200,000 clones, approximately 92% appearing once. This clonotype was obtained from a woman aged 50 to 60 with acute or convalescent COVID-19. Sequenced: peripheral blood. This chain uses TRBV28 with TRBJ1-2, with TRBD1 identical over 8 bases. The CDR3 loop is CASKIGQGNYGYTF. The CDR3 DNA reads as TGTGCCAGCAAGATAGGACAGGGTAACTATGGCTACACCTTC.